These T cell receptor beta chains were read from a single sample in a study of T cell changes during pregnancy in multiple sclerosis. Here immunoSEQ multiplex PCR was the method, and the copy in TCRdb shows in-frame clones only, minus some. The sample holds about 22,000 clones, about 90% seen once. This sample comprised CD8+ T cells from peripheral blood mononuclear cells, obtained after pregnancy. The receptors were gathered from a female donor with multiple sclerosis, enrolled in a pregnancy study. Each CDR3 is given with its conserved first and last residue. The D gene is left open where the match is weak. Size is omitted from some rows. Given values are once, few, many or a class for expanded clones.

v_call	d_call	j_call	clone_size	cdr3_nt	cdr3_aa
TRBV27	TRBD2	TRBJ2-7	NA	TGTGCCGCCGGGATCCTAGCGGGAGAAGGAAACGAGCAGTACTTC	CAAGILAGEGNEQYF
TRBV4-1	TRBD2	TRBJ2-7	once	TGCGCCAGCAGCCAAGACCCCCCTAGCGGGACCTACGAGCAGTACTTC	CASSQDPPSGTYEQYF
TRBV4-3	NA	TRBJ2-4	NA	TGCGCCAGCAGCCAATTTCAGGGGCAAAACATTCAGTACTTC	CASSQFQGQNIQYF
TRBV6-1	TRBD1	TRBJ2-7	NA	TGTGCCAGCAGTGGATCCGGGACAGGGGGCGACGAGCAGTACTTC	CASSGSGTGGDEQYF
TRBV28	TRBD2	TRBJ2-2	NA	TGTGCCAGCAGTGATGCGGGACTAGCGGGAAACACCGGGGAGCTGTTTTTT	CASSDAGLAGNTGELFF
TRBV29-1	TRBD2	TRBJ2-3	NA	TGCAGCGTCCGAGGACTAGCCTCATTGGCAGATACGCAGTATTTT	CSVRGLASLADTQYF
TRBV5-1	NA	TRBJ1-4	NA	TGCGCCAGCAGCCCGGGGGAGGCCACTAATGAAAAACTGTTTTTT	CASSPGEATNEKLFF
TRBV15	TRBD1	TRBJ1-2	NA	TGTGCCACCAGCAGAGAGGGGACAGGGTTAACCTATGGCTACACCTTC	CATSREGTGLTYGYTF
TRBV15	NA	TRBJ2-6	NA	TGTGCCACCAGCTCCCGGAGCTCTGGGGCCAACGTCCTGACTTTC	CATSSRSSGANVLTF
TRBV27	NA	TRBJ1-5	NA	TGTGCCAGCAGTTCCAGGACATACAATCAGCCCCAGCATTTT	CASSSRTYNQPQHF
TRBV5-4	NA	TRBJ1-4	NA	TGTGCCAGCAGCTTGGGGGGAGGTGCTAATGAAAAACTGTTTTTT	CASSLGGGANEKLFF
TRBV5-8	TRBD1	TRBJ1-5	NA	TGTGCCAGCAGTCCCGGGACAGGGGGCAATCAGCCCCAGCATTTT	CASSPGTGGNQPQHF
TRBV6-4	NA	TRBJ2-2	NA	TGTGCCAGCAGTGACGGGAGCACCGGGGAGCTGTTTTTT	CASSDGSTGELFF
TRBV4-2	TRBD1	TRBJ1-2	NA	TGTGCCAGCAGCCAAGATCGACAGGGCCGTGGCTACACCTTC	CASSQDRQGRGYTF
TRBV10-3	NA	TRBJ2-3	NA	TGTGCCATCAGTGAGTCCCTTGGGCCCGGAAGGGGATCGCAGTATTTT	CAISESLGPGRGSQYF
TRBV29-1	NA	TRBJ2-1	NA	TGCAGCGTACTAGCTCCTACCTACAATGAGCAGTTCTTC	CSVLAPTYNEQFF
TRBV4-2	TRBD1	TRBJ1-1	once	TGTGCCAGCAGCCAAGAGGCGGGACAGCTGAACACTGAAGCTTTCTTT	CASSQEAGQLNTEAFF
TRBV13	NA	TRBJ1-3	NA	TGTGCCAGCAGCGCCCAGAATTCTGGAAACACCATATATTTT	CASSAQNSGNTIYF
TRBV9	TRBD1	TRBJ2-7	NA	TGTGCCAGCAGCGTAGGGAGAGACAGGGTCTTCGACGAGCAGTACTTC	CASSVGRDRVFDEQYF
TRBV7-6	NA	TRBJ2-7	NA	TGTGCCAGCAGCTGGCGGGGAGGACCGTCCTACGAGCAGTACTTC	CASSWRGGPSYEQYF
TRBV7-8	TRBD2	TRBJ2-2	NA	TGTGCCAGCAGCAGAGCACCGGGACTAGCGGAAGGGGAGCTGTTTTTT	CASSRAPGLAEGELFF
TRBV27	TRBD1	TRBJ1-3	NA	TGTGCCAGCAGCAGACAGGGGGTCTCTGGAAACACCATATATTTT	CASSRQGVSGNTIYF
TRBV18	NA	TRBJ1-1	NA	TGTGCCAGCTCACCAAATAAGGGGAGGAGCACTGAAGCTTTCTTT	CASSPNKGRSTEAFF
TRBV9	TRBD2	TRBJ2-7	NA	TGTGCCAGCAGCGTCTCCAGCGGGAGTTTTTATGAGCAGTACTTC	CASSVSSGSFYEQYF
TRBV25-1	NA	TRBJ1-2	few	TGTGCCAGCAGTGAATCTGTTTTGGGCGAACTACTAGATGGCTACACCTTC	CASSESVLGELLDGYTF
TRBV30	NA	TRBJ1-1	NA	TGTGCCTGGAGGGGGGGGTCTGAAGCTTTCTTT	CAWRGGSEAFF
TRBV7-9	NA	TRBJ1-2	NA	TGTGCCAGCAGCTTATGGCGGGGCTTGGCCTATGGCTACACCTTC	CASSLWRGLAYGYTF
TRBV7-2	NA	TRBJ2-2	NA	TGTGCCAGCAGGACGGGACAACCTCGGAGCACCGGGGAGCTGTTTTTT	CASRTGQPRSTGELFF
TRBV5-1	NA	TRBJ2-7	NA	TGCGCCAGCAGCTTGGGCGGAGAGCACTACGAGCAGTACTTC	CASSLGGEHYEQYF
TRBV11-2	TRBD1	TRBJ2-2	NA	TGTGCCAGCAGCTTAGCCCTGGGACAGGGGGGTTCCGGGGAGCTGTTTTTT	CASSLALGQGGSGELFF
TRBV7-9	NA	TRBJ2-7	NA	TGTGCCAGCAGCTCCTCCACCGGGACTTTGTACGAGCAGTACTTC	CASSSSTGTLYEQYF
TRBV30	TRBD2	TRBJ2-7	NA	TGTGCCTGGATAGCACCACCGGGACTAGCGGGAGCCGAGCAGTACTTC	CAWIAPPGLAGAEQYF
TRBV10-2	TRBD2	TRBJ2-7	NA	TGCGCCAGCAGAGCTCTAGCGGTTCACGAGCAGTACTTC	CASRALAVHEQYF
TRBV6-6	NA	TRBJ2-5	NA	TGTGCCAGCAGTCACACAGAGTACCAAGAGACCCAGTACTTC	CASSHTEYQETQYF
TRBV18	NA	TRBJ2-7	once	TGTGCCAGCTCACACCCAGTTAGCCCTAGCTCCTACGAGCAGTACTTC	CASSHPVSPSSYEQYF
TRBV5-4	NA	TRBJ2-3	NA	TGTGCCAGCAGCCGCCAGGAGCGGGCCACAGATACGCAGTATTTT	CASSRQERATDTQYF
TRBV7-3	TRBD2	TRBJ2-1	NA	TGTGCCAGCAGCTTTACGGGACTAGCGGATGAGCAGTTCTTC	CASSFTGLADEQFF
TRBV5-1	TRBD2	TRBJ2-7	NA	TGCGCCAGCAGCCGCACTAGCGGGAGGTTCTACGAGCAGTACTTC	CASSRTSGRFYEQYF
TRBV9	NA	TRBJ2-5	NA	TGTGCCAGCAGCCATGGACAGGGAGGGCAAGAGACCCAGTACTTC	CASSHGQGGQETQYF
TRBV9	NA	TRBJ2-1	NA	TGTGCCAGCAGCCCTGGACATGAGGTCTACAATGAGCAGTTCTTC	CASSPGHEVYNEQFF
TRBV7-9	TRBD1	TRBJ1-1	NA	TGTGCCAGCAGCTTTTCGCACAGGGGGAGGAGGGACACTGAAGCTTTCTTT	CASSFSHRGRRDTEAFF
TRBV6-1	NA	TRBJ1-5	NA	TGTGCCAGCAGCGAAGGGGCGAGGGCTGGTCAGCCCCAGCATTTT	CASSEGARAGQPQHF
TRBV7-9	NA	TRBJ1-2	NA	TGTGCCAGCAGCTTAGAGGGGGGGCCTATTAACTATGGCTACACCTTC	CASSLEGGPINYGYTF
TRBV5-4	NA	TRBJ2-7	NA	TGTGCCAGCAGCTTTCTGGCCGACGAGCAGTACTTC	CASSFLADEQYF
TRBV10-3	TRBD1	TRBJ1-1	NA	TGTGCCATCAGTAGGGACAGGGACACTGAAGCTTTCTTT	CAISRDRDTEAFF
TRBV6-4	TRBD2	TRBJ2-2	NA	TGTGCCAGCAGTGCTGGGACTAGCCACACCGGGGAGCTGTTTTTT	CASSAGTSHTGELFF
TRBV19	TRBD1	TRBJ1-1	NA	TGTGCCAGTAGGCCAGGGGGTGGCACTGAAGCTTTCTTT	CASRPGGGTEAFF
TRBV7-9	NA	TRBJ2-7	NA	TGTGCCAGCAGCCCACCCGGGGGCTACGAGCAGTACTTC	CASSPPGGYEQYF
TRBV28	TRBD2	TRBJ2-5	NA	TGTGCCAGCAGTTTGGCAGCGGGAGGAACAGAGACCCAGTACTTC	CASSLAAGGTETQYF
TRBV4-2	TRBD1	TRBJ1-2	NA	TGTGCCAGCAGCCAAGATAAAACAGGGGTTCCCCACTATGGCTACACCTTC	CASSQDKTGVPHYGYTF
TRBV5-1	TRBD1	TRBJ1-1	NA	TGCGCCAGCAGCGGGGGACAGGGGAATACTGAAGCTTTCTTT	CASSGGQGNTEAFF
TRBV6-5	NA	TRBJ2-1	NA	TGTGCCAGCAGTGATAGAAGCTCCTACAATGAGCAGTTCTTC	CASSDRSSYNEQFF
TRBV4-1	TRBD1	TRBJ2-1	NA	TGCGCCAGCAGCCAAGACGTCAGGGGGATTGAGCAGTTCTTC	CASSQDVRGIEQFF